These 2 T cell receptor beta chains originate from one sample sequenced in a study of shared clonotypes between healthy human individuals. Method: immunoSEQ multiplex PCR; TCRdb's copy keeps in-frame clones and lacks some. The sample holds fewer than 3 million clones, 92% seen once. The sample was naive CD4+ T cells from PBMCs. Indicated subset: CD45RA+ positively selected. These receptors came from a man between 18 and 35 years old in good health. Some clones in this sample may be carry-over from other donors' samples.

The rearrangement joins TRBV11-2 to TRBJ2-7; 9 nucleotides align to TRBD1. J lost 6 bases, V lost 2 bases, and 8 bases had no gene match. The CDR3 spans 15 residues. The germline V gene has CDR1 SGHAT and CDR2 FQNNGV. This chain's CDR3 is CASSLRRTGASEQYF. CDR3 nucleotide sequence: TGTGCCAGCAGCTTACGAAGGACAGGGGCCTCCGAGCAGTACTTC. The whole variable domain, remainder taken from reference TRBV11-2 and TRBJ2-7, is EAGVAQSPRYKIIEKRQSVAFWCNPISGHATLYWYQQILGQGPKLLIQFQNNGVVDDSQLPKDRFSAERLKGVDSTLKIQPAKLEDSAVYLCASSLRRTGASEQYFGPGTRLTVT.

The V and J genes are TRBV29-1 and TRBJ2-3, with 14 bases matching TRBD2. The CDR3 covers 18 residues. Per the germline V gene, CDR1 is SQVTM and CDR2 is ANQGSEA. Trimming removed 7 bases from V and 6 bases from J; junction bases left unmatched: 18. The CDR3 bases are TGCAGCGGAAAGATACCTCTGGGACTAGCGGGAGAGCAGGATACGCAGTATTTT. Its protein is CSGKIPLGLAGEQDTQYF.